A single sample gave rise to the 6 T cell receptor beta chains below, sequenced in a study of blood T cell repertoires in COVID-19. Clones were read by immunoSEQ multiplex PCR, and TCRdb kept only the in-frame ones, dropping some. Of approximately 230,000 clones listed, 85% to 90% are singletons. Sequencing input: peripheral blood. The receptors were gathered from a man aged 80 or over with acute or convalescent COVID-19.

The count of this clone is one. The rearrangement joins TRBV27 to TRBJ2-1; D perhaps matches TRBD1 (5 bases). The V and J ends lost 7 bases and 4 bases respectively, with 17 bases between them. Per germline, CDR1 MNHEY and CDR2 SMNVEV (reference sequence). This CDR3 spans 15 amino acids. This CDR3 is CASILQVPYYNEQFF. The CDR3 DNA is TGTGCCAGCATCCTACAGGTCCCCTATTACAATGAGCAGTTCTTC.

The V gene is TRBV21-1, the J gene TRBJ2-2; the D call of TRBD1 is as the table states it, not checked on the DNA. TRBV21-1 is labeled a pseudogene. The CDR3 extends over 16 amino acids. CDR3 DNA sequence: TGTGCCAGCAGCTCCCAGGGCGAAACTGGCACCGGGGAGCTGTTTTTT. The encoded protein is CASSSQGETGTGELFF.

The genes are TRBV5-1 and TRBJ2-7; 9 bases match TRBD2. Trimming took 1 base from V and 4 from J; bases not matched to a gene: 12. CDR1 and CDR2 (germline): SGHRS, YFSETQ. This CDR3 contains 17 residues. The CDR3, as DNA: TGCGCCAGCAGCTTGATACCCGGGAGCGGGGGGTCATACGAGCAGTACTTC. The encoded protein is CASSLIPGSGGSYEQYF.

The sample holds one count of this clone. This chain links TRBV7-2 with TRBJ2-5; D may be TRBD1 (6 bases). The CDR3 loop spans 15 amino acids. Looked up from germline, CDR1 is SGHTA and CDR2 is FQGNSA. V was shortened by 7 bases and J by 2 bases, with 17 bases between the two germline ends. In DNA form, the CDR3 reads TGTGCCAGCACCTCGCAAGGGGGATCTCAAGAGACCCAGTACTTC. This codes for CASTSQGGSQETQYF.

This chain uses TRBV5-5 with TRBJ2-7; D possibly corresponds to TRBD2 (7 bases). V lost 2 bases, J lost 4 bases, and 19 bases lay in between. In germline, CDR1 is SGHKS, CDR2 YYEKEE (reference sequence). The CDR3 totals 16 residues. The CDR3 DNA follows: TGTGCCAGCAGCTTACAGGGCGGGAGTGGGATATACGAGCAGTACTTC. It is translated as CASSLQGGSGIYEQYF.

The chain's CDR3 is CASSLDRGYEQYF. CDR3 DNA sequence: TGCGCCAGCAGCTTAGACAGGGGATACGAGCAGTACTTC. The chain carries TRBV5-1 and TRBJ2-7; TRBD1 matches at 8 bases. Per the germline V gene, CDR1 is SGHRS and CDR2 is YFSETQ. The CDR3 has 13 residues. With 2 bases clipped from V and 4 bases from J, the junction kept 2 bases outside the gene matches.